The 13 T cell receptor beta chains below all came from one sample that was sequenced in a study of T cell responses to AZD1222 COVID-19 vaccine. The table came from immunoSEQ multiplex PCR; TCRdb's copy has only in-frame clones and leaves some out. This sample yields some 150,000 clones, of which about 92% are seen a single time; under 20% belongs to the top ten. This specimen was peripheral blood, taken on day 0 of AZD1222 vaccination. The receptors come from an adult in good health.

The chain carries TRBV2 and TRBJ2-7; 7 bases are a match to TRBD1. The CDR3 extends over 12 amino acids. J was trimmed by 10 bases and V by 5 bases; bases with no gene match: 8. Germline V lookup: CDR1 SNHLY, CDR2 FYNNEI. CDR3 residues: CASSRQGFDQYF. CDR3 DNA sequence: TGTGCCAGCAGTAGACAGGGCTTCGACCAGTACTTC.

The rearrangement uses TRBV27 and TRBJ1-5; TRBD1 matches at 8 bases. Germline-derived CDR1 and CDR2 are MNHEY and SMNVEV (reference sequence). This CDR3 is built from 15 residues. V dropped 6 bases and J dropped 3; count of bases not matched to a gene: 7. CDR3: CASSETGDNNQPQHF. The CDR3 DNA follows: TGTGCCAGCAGCGAGACAGGGGACAACAATCAGCCCCAGCATTTT.

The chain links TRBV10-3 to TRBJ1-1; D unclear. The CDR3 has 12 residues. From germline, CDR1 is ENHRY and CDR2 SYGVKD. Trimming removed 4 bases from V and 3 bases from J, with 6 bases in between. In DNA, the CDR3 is TGTGCCATCAGTGCGGTATACACTGAAGCTTTCTTT. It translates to CAISAVYTEAFF.

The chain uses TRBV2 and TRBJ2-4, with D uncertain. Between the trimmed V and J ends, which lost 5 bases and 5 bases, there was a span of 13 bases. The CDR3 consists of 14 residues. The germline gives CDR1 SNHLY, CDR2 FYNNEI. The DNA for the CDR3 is TGTGCCAGCAGTAGCCTAGTTCAAGAAAACATTCAGTACTTC. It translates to CASSSLVQENIQYF.

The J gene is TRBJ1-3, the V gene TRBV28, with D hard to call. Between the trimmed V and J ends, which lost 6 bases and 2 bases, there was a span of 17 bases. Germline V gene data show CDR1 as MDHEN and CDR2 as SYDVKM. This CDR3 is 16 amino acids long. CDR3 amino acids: CASRFLVPGAGNTIYF. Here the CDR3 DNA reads TGTGCCAGCAGGTTCCTTGTTCCCGGGGCTGGAAACACCATATATTTT. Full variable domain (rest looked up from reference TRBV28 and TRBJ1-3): DVKVTQSSRYLVKRTGEKVFLECVQDMDHENMFWYRQDPGLGLRLIYFSYDVKMKEKGDIPEGYSVSREKKERFSLILESASTNQTSMYLCASRFLVPGAGNTIYFGEGSWLTVV.

CDR3 amino acids: CASSLSAAKTTNEKLFF. The CDR3 bases are TGTGCCAGCAGTTTATCCGCTGCGAAGACAACTAATGAAAAACTGTTTTTT. V gene TRBV28 combines with J gene TRBJ1-4, with D unresolved. Germline assignment: CDR1 MDHEN and CDR2 SYDVKM. This CDR3 contains 17 residues. The V end lost 1 base, the J end lost 0 bases, and 12 bases lay between the germline ends. Full variable domain (remainder filled in from reference TRBV28 and TRBJ1-4): DVKVTQSSRYLVKRTGEKVFLECVQDMDHENMFWYRQDPGLGLRLIYFSYDVKMKEKGDIPEGYSVSREKKERFSLILESASTNQTSMYLCASSLSAAKTTNEKLFFGSGTQLSVL.

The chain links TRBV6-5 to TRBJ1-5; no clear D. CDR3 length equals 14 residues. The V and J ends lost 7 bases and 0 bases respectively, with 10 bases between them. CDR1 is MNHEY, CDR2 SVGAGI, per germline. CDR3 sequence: CASNAQYSNQPQHF. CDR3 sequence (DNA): TGTGCCAGCAACGCACAGTATAGCAATCAGCCCCAGCATTTT.

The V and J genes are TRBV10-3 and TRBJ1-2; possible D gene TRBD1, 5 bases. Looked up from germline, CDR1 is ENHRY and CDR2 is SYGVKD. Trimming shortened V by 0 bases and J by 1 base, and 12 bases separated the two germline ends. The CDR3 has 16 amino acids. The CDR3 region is CAISESRLGVNYGYTF. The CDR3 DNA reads TGTGCCATCAGTGAGTCCAGGTTAGGGGTTAACTATGGCTACACCTTC.

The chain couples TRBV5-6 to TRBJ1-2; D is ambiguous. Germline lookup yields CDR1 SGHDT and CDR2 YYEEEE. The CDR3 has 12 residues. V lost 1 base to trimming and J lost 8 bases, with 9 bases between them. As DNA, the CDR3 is TGTGCCAGCAGCTTGAATTCGGGAGGCTACACCTTC. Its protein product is CASSLNSGGYTF.

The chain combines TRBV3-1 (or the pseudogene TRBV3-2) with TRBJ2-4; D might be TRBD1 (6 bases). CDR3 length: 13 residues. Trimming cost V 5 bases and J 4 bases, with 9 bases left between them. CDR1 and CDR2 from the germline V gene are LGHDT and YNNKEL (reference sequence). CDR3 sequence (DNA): TGTGCCAGCAGCAACGGACAGAAAAACATTCAGTACTTC. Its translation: CASSNGQKNIQYF.

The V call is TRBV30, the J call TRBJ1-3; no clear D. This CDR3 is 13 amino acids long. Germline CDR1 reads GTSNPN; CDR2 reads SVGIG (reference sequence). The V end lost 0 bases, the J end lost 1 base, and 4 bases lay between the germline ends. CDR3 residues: CAWSVNSGNTIYF. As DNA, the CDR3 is TGTGCCTGGAGTGTAAATTCTGGAAACACCATATATTTT. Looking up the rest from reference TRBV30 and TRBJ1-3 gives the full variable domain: SQTIHQWPATLVQPVGSPLSLECTVEGTSNPNLYWYRQAAGRGLQLLFYSVGIGQISSEVPQNLSASRPQDRQFILSSKKLLLSDSGFYLCAWSVNSGNTIYFGEGSWLTVV.

The CDR3 is CASSLAGGGEKLFF. The CDR3, as DNA: TGTGCCAGCAGCTTAGCAGGGGGAGGTGAAAAACTGTTTTTT. The V and J genes are TRBV11-2 and TRBJ1-4; TRBD1 matches 7 bases. The germline V gene encodes CDR1 SGHAT and CDR2 FQNNGV. This CDR3 has 14 amino acids. The ends lost 1 base at V and 7 bases at J; junction bases unmatched: 3.

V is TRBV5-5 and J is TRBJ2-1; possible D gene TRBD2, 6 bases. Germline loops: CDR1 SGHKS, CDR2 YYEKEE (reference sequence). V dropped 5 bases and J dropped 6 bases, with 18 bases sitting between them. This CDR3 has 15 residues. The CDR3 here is CASSPMGGAGNEQFF. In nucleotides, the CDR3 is TGTGCCAGCAGTCCCATGGGCGGGGCCGGCAATGAGCAGTTCTTC.